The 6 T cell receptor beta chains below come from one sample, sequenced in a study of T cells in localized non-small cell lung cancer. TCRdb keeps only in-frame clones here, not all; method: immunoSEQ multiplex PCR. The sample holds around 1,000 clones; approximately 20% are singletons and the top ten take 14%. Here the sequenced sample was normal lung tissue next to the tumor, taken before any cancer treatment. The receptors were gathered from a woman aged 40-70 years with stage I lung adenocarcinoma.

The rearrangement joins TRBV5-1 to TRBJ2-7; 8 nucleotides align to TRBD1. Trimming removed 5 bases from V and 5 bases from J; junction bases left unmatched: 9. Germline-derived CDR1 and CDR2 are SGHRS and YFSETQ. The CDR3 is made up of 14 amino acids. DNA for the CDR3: TGCGCCAGCAGTGACAGACAGGGGACCCACGAGCAGTACTTC. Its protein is CASSDRQGTHEQYF.

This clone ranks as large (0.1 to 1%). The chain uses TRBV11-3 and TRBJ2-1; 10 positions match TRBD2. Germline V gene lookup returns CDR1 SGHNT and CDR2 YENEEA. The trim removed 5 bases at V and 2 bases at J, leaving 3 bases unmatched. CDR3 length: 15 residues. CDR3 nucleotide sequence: TGTGCCAGCAGCGAACTAGCGGGAACCTACAATGAGCAGTTCTTC. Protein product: CASSELAGTYNEQFF.

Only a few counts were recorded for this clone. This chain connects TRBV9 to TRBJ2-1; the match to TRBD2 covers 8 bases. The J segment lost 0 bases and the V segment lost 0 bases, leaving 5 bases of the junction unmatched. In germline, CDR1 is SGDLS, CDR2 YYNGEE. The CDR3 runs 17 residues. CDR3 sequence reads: CASSVDLRGVSYNEQFF. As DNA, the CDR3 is TGTGCCAGCAGCGTAGATCTGCGGGGGGTCTCCTACAATGAGCAGTTCTTC.

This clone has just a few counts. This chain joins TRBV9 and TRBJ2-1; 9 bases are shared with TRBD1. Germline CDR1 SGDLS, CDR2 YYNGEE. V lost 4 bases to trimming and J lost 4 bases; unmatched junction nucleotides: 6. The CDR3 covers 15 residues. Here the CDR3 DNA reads TGTGCCAGCAGCACACAGGGGGCGGGGTACAATGAGCAGTTCTTC. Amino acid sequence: CASSTQGAGYNEQFF.

CDR3 amino acids: CAWAPGANTEAFF. The CDR3 DNA sequence: TGTGCCTGGGCCCCAGGAGCGAACACTGAAGCTTTCTTT. V and J are TRBV30 and TRBJ1-1; no clear D. V dropped 5 bases and J dropped 1 base, with 11 bases sitting between them. The CDR3 totals 13 residues. Germline V gene sequence: CDR1 GTSNPN, CDR2 SVGIG (reference sequence). The full variable domain, its missing parts supplied by reference TRBV30 and TRBJ1-1, is SQTIHQWPATLVQPVGSPLSLECTVEGTSNPNLYWYRQAAGRGLQLLFYSVGIGQISSEVPQNLSASRPQDRQFILSSKKLLLSDSGFYLCAWAPGANTEAFFGQGTRLTVV.

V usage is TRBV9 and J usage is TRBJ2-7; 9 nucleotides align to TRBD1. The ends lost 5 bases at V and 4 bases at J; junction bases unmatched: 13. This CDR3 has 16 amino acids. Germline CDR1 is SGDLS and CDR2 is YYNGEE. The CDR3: CASSEGLGDRVYEQYF. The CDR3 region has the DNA TGTGCCAGCAGTGAAGGGCTTGGGGACAGGGTTTACGAGCAGTACTTC.